This T cell receptor beta chain was retrieved from a study of cytomegalovirus exposure and HLA in healthy donors. Study-level results: Available immune exposure information covered CMV serostatus only.

The PCR contained 60 Vbeta and 13 Jbeta primers. TCRdb's table, derived via immunoSEQ multiplex PCR, lists solely in-frame clones and lacks some. The sample holds about 120,000 clones; 75% are singletons and the top ten take about 2.7%. Germline V gene data show CDR1 as SGHRS and CDR2 as YFSETQ. The CDR3 runs to 16 residues. Losses at the gene ends were 0 bases for V and 4 bases for J; bases not matched to a gene: 9. In this sample, this clone turned up once. Its antigen is undetermined. At sampling all donors were nominally healthy, likely with unrecorded immune exposures. The sequence derives from a middle-aged woman in good health and CMV-seropositive. The sequenced sample was PBMCs. The genes are TRBV5-1 and TRBJ1-2, with TRBD1 identical over 7 bases. Written as DNA, the CDR3 is TGCGCCAGCAGCTTGGGGACACAGGGGAAGGGCTATGGCTACACCTTC. Its protein product is CASSLGTQGKGYGYTF. The whole variable domain, remainder taken from reference TRBV5-1 and TRBJ1-2, is KAGVTQTPRYLIKTRGQQVTLSCSPISGHRSVSWYQQTPGQGLQFLFEYFSETQRNKGNFPGRFSGRQFSNSRSEMNVSTLELGDSALYLCASSLGTQGKGYGYTFGSGTRLTVV.